The 23 T cell receptor beta chains below were found in one sample sequenced in a study of shared clonotypes between healthy human individuals. Assay: immunoSEQ multiplex PCR; the TCRdb copy retains only in-frame clones and omits some. The table shows approximately 980,000 clones, with about 80% occurring only once. The sample taken for sequencing was memory CD4+ T cells sorted from blood. The subset: CD45RA-negative fraction. The receptors were gathered from a man aged 18 to 29 in good health.

Written as DNA, the CDR3 is TGTGCCAGCAGCGCCCCCGGGACAGGGACTGGAAACACCATATATTTT. Protein sequence: CASSAPGTGTGNTIYF. The chain couples TRBV9 to TRBJ1-3, with 9 bases identical to TRBD1. After removal of 3 bases from V and 2 bases from J, the junction contained 6 bases not matched to a gene. In germline, CDR1 is SGDLS, CDR2 YYNGEE. The CDR3 loop spans 16 amino acids.

CDR3 region: CASSFSTDTQYF. The CDR3 nucleotides read TGTGCCAGCTCATTTAGCACAGATACGCAGTATTTT. The V and J genes are TRBV18 and TRBJ2-3; no definite D call. V was trimmed by 5 bases and J by 0 bases, leaving 3 bases between them. This CDR3 has 12 amino acids. Germline V gives CDR1 KGHSH, CDR2 LQKENI.

Only one count was recorded for this clone. The DNA for the CDR3 is TGCGCCAGCAGCTTACCGGGACAGGGAAATTCACCCCTCCACTTT. Amino acid sequence: CASSLPGQGNSPLHF. The chain combines TRBV5-1 with TRBJ1-6; 9 bases match TRBD1. Per the germline V gene, CDR1 is SGHRS and CDR2 is YFSETQ. The CDR3 runs to 15 residues. Trimming removed 2 bases from V and 7 bases from J; junction bases left unmatched: 4.

This clone was picked up one time. This chain uses TRBV5-1 with TRBJ2-7; the D gene is possibly TRBD2 (6 bases). CDR1 is SGHRS, CDR2 YFSETQ, per germline. There are 13 residues in the CDR3. V was clipped by 4 bases and J by 0 bases, with 8 bases between them. This chain's CDR3 is CASSGGFSYEQYF. The CDR3 nucleotides read TGCGCCAGCAGCGGAGGGTTCTCCTACGAGCAGTACTTC.

This chain connects TRBV4-3 to TRBJ2-5; TRBD2 matches at 9 bases. After removal of 8 bases from V and 0 bases from J, the junction contained 19 bases not matched to a gene. The CDR3 runs 19 residues. Germline-derived CDR1 and CDR2 are LGHNA and YSLEER. CDR3 loop: CASAGGTAGGSMYQETQYF. CDR3 nucleotide sequence: TGCGCCAGCGCAGGGGGTACAGCGGGAGGCTCCATGTACCAAGAGACCCAGTACTTC.

This clone was recorded once. V is TRBV5-8 and J is TRBJ2-7; 9 bases line up with TRBD1. Trimming cost V 6 bases and J 1 base; bases outside gene matches: 8. The CDR3 runs to 15 residues. In germline, CDR1 is SGHTS, CDR2 YDEGEE. CDR3 in DNA: TGTGCCAGCAAGAGGGGGGACAGGGAATCCTACGAGCAGTACTTC. It translates to CASKRGDRESYEQYF.

This clone was detected only a few times. The chain combines TRBV7-2 with TRBJ2-3; 12 positions agree with TRBD2. From germline, CDR1 is SGHTA and CDR2 FQGNSA. With 5 bases clipped from V and 8 bases from J, the junction kept 17 bases outside the gene matches. The CDR3 spans 18 residues. The CDR3 loop reads CASSQTAMTSGSRGTQYF. CDR3 DNA: TGTGCCAGCAGCCAAACGGCAATGACTAGCGGGAGTAGGGGTACGCAGTATTTT.

CDR3 protein: CASSSAGQGTGELFF. CDR3 in DNA: TGTGCCAGCAGCTCCGCCGGTCAGGGCACCGGGGAGCTGTTTTTT. The genes are TRBV7-3 and TRBJ2-2; D might be TRBD1 (5 bases). The CDR3 length is 15 residues. Germline CDR1 and CDR2: SGHTA and FQGTGA. The V and J ends lost 4 bases and 4 bases respectively, with 13 bases between them. The full variable domain, in which reference TRBV7-3 and TRBJ2-2 provide the parts outside the CDR3, is GAGVSQTPSNKVTEKGKYVELRCDPISGHTALYWYRQSLGQGPEFLIYFQGTGAADDSGLPNDRFFAVRPEGSVSTLKIQRTERGDSAVYLCASSSAGQGTGELFFGEGSRLTVL.

The chain is built from TRBV4-1 and TRBJ1-3; D is uncertain. CDR3 length: 14 residues. The V end lost 5 bases, the J end lost 0 bases, and 8 bases lay between the germline ends. Germline loops: CDR1 MGHRA, CDR2 YSYEKL. The CDR3 DNA sequence: TGCGCCAGCAGCGTACAGCTCTCTGGAAACACCATATATTTT. It encodes CASSVQLSGNTIYF.

This sequence joins TRBV6-5 and TRBJ2-2; 9 nucleotides align to TRBD1. With 6 bases clipped from V and 6 bases from J, the junction kept 5 bases outside the gene matches. CDR1 MNHEY and CDR2 SVGAGI come from the germline V gene. CDR3 length: 14 residues. The CDR3 reads CASRDRGTAGELFF. The CDR3 DNA reads as TGTGCCAGCAGAGACAGGGGGACCGCCGGGGAGCTGTTTTTT.

The V and J genes are TRBV11-2 and TRBJ1-1; D is ambiguous. V gave up 3 bases and J gave up 4 bases, with 12 bases separating them. Looked up from germline, CDR1 is SGHAT and CDR2 is FQNNGV. This CDR3 contains 14 residues. The CDR3 DNA sequence: TGTGCCAGCAGCTTCGTAGAACGTGCCACTGAAGCTTTCTTT. Translated: CASSFVERATEAFF. The whole variable domain, filled in from reference TRBV11-2 and TRBJ1-1, reads EAGVAQSPRYKIIEKRQSVAFWCNPISGHATLYWYQQILGQGPKLLIQFQNNGVVDDSQLPKDRFSAERLKGVDSTLKIQPAKLEDSAVYLCASSFVERATEAFFGQGTRLTVV.

V and J are TRBV19 and TRBJ1-4; D remains unclear. This CDR3 is built from 14 residues. V was clipped by 3 bases and J by 7 bases, with 12 bases between them. The germline CDR1 and CDR2 sequences are LNHDA and SQIVND (reference sequence). CDR3 amino acids: CASSMAWASEKLFF. Here the CDR3 DNA reads TGTGCCAGTAGTATGGCGTGGGCGAGTGAAAAACTGTTTTTT.

The rearrangement uses TRBV5-4 and TRBJ2-7; D ambiguous. CDR1 SGHNT and CDR2 YYREEE come from the germline V gene (reference sequence). Deletions cut 3 bases from V and 2 bases from J, with 9 bases between. This CDR3 is built from 13 residues. The CDR3 coding sequence is TGTGCCAGCAGCTCTAGGGCCCCCTACGAGCAGTACTTC. Protein: CASSSRAPYEQYF. Full variable domain (outside the CDR3, taken from reference TRBV5-4 and TRBJ2-7): ETGVTQSPTHLIKTRGQQVTLRCSSQSGHNTVSWYQQALGQGPQFIFQYYREEENGRGNFPPRFSGLQFPNYSSELNVNALELDDSALYLCASSSRAPYEQYFGPGTRLTVT.

J is TRBJ2-1 and V is TRBV21-1; the D call of TRBD1 is as the table states it, not checked on the DNA. TRBV21-1 is classified as a pseudogene. This CDR3 comprises 16 residues. CDR3 sequence (DNA): TGTGCCAGCAGCGCCCCACGGGACAGGGGGCAGAATGAGCAGTTCTTC. Translated: CASSAPRDRGQNEQFF.

The sample holds many counts of this clone. The CDR3 DNA reads TGTGCCAGTAAAGGGTTGGGACAGGGAGCCCCCAATCAGCCCCAGCATTTT. Translated: CASKGLGQGAPNQPQHF. The chain joins TRBV19 to TRBJ1-5; 9 positions match TRBD1. The CDR3 extends over 17 amino acids. Germline trimming cut 7 bases from V and 3 bases from J; bases unmatched to any gene: 13. Germline CDR1 reads LNHDA; CDR2 reads SQIVND (reference sequence).

The chain joins TRBV20-1 to TRBJ2-1; D is undetermined. Germline V gene lookup returns CDR1 DFQATT and CDR2 SNEGSKA (reference sequence). The CDR3 totals 11 residues. Deletions cut 5 bases from V and 10 bases from J, with 12 bases between. The CDR3 region is CSAEVDPEQFF. The CDR3 coding sequence is TGCAGTGCTGAGGTGGACCCAGAGCAGTTCTTC.

The rearrangement uses TRBV7-2 and TRBJ1-4; weak D call: TRBD1 (6 bases). This CDR3 spans 16 amino acids. Trimming took 5 bases from V and 6 from J, leaving 19 bases between them. CDR1 and CDR2 (germline): SGHTA, FQGNSA. CDR3 sequence reads: CASSHGQTGTDEKLFF. In DNA form, the CDR3 reads TGTGCCAGCAGCCACGGACAGACGGGGACGGATGAAAAACTGTTTTTT.

The rearrangement links TRBV9 to TRBJ2-6; D is perhaps TRBD1 or TRBD2 (5 bases each). Trimming took 5 bases from V and 2 from J, leaving 11 bases between them. The germline gives CDR1 SGDLS, CDR2 YYNGEE. The CDR3 is made up of 15 amino acids. Here the CDR3 reads CASSPGDAGANVLTF. The CDR3 DNA is TGTGCCAGCAGTCCCGGGGACGCTGGGGCCAACGTCCTGACTTTC.

The V and J genes are TRBV13 and TRBJ2-7; D gene uncertain. V was pared by 5 bases and J by 10 bases, with 18 bases between. The CDR3 runs 13 residues. Germline V gene data show CDR1 as PRHDT and CDR2 as FYEKMQ (reference sequence). The CDR3 DNA sequence: TGTGCCAGCAGCCGACGTCTCCTCATGAATCAGTACTTC. This sequence encodes CASSRRLLMNQYF.

The J gene is TRBJ2-7, the V gene TRBV5-4; 8 bases are a match to TRBD1. The CDR3 length is 15 residues. The V and J ends lost 3 bases and 6 bases, in that order; junction bases with no gene match: 11. Germline CDR1 reads SGHNT; CDR2 reads YYREEE (reference sequence). This CDR3 reads CASSSGQDGRGEQYF. The CDR3 DNA is TGTGCCAGCAGCTCGGGACAGGACGGTAGGGGCGAGCAGTACTTC. Drawing the rest from reference TRBV5-4 and TRBJ2-7, the complete variable domain is ETGVTQSPTHLIKTRGQQVTLRCSSQSGHNTVSWYQQALGQGPQFIFQYYREEENGRGNFPPRFSGLQFPNYSSELNVNALELDDSALYLCASSSGQDGRGEQYFGPGTRLTVT.

The gene calls are TRBV5-1 and TRBJ1-6; weak D call: TRBD1 (5 bases). V was trimmed by 0 bases and J by 0 bases, leaving 19 bases between them. Germline-derived CDR1 and CDR2 are SGHRS and YFSETQ. The CDR3 contains 20 residues. CDR3 coding DNA: TGCGCCAGCAGCTTGGGACAGACGAGCCCAGGGAGCTCCTATAATTCACCCCTCCACTTT. Amino acid sequence: CASSLGQTSPGSSYNSPLHF.

V is TRBV11-2 and J is TRBJ1-2; 8 bases are shared with TRBD1. The V gene end was trimmed by 5 bases and the J gene end by 4 bases; junction bases not matched to a gene: 6. The CDR3 length is 14 residues. The germline CDR1 and CDR2 sequences are SGHAT and FQNNGV. In DNA, the CDR3 is TGTGCCAGCAGCAAGGACAGGGCCCGCTATGGCTACACCTTC. It is translated as CASSKDRARYGYTF.

The rearrangement uses TRBV28 and TRBJ1-3, with D uncertain. The V gene's germline CDR1 is MDHEN and CDR2 SYDVKM. This CDR3 comprises 16 residues. V was shortened by 6 bases and J by 1 base, with 16 bases between the two germline ends. In DNA form, the CDR3 reads TGTGCCAGCAGGGAAGCCGCCCACAGATCTGGAAACACCATATATTTT. It codes for CASREAAHRSGNTIYF. Full variable domain (outside the CDR3, taken from reference TRBV28 and TRBJ1-3): DVKVTQSSRYLVKRTGEKVFLECVQDMDHENMFWYRQDPGLGLRLIYFSYDVKMKEKGDIPEGYSVSREKKERFSLILESASTNQTSMYLCASREAAHRSGNTIYFGEGSWLTVV.